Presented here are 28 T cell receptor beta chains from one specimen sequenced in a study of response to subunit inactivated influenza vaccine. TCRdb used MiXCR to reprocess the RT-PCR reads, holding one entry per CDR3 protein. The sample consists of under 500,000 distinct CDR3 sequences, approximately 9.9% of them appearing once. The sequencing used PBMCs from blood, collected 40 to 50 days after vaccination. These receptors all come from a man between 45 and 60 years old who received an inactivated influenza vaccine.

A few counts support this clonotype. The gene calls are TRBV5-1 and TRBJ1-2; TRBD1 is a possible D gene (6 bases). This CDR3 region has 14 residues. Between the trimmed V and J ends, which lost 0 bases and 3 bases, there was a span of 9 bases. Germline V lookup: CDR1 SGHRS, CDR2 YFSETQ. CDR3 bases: TGCGCCAGCAGCTTGGCCCCAGGGGACTATGGCTACACCTTC. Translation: CASSLAPGDYGYTF.

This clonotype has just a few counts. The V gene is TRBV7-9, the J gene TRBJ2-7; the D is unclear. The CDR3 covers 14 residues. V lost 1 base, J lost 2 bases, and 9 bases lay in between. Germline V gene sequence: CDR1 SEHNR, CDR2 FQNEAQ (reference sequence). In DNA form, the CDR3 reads TGTGCCAGCAGCTTAGGTATACTCGCCTACGAGCAGTACTTC. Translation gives CASSLGILAYEQYF.

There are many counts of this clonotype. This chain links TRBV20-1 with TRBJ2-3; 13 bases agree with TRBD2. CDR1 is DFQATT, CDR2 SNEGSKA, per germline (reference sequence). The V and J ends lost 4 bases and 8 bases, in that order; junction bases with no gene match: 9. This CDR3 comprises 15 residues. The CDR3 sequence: CSATRTSGGTRTQYF. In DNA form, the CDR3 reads TGCAGTGCTACACGGACTAGCGGGGGAACGCGTACGCAGTATTTT.

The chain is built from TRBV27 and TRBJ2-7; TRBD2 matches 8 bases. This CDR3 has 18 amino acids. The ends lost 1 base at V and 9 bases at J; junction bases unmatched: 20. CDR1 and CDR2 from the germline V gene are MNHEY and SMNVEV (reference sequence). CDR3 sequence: CASSLLFDGGASGNVQYF. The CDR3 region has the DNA TGTGCCAGCAGTTTATTGTTCGACGGGGGGGCCTCTGGGAACGTGCAGTACTTC.

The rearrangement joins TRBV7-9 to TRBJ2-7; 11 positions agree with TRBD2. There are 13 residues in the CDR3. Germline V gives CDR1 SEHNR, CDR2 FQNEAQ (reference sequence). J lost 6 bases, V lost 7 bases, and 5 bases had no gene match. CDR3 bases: TGTGCCAGCAAGGGACTAGCGGTGGCCGAGCAGTACTTC. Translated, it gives CASKGLAVAEQYF.

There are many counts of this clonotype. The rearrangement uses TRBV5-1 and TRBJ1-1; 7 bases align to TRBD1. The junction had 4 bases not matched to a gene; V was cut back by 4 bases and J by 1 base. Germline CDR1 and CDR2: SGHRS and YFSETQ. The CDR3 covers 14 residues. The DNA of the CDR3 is TGCGCCAGCAGCCTGGGACAGAAGAACACTGAAGCTTTCTTT. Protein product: CASSLGQKNTEAFF.

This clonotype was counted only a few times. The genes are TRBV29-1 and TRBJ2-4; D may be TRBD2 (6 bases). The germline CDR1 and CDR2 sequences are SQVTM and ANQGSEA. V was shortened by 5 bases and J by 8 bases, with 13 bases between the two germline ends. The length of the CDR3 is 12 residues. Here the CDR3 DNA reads TGCAGCGTTAACTCCGGGGGTGACATTCAGTACTTC. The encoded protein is CSVNSGGDIQYF.

In DNA form, the CDR3 reads TGTGCCAGCAGTGGGACTAGCGGGGGACGATACAATGAGCAGTTCTTC. Protein sequence: CASSGTSGGRYNEQFF. The chain recombines TRBV12-3 or TRBV12-4 with TRBJ2-1, with 14 positions matching TRBD2. The ends lost 5 bases at V and 4 bases at J; junction bases unmatched: 4. The CDR3 loop spans 16 amino acids.

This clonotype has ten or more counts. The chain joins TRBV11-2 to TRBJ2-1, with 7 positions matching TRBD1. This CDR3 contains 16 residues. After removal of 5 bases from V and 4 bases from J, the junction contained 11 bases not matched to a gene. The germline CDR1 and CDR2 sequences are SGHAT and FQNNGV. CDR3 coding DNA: TGTGCCAGCAGCGACCCGGGACAGACTATTTACAATGAGCAGTTCTTC. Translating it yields CASSDPGQTIYNEQFF. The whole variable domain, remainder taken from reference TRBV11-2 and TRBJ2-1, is EAGVAQSPRYKIIEKRQSVAFWCNPISGHATLYWYQQILGQGPKLLIQFQNNGVVDDSQLPKDRFSAERLKGVDSTLKIQPAKLEDSAVYLCASSDPGQTIYNEQFFGPGTRLTVL.

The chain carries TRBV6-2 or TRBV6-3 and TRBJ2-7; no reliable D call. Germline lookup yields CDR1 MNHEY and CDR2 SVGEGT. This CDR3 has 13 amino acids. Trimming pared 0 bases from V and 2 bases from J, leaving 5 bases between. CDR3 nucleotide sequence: TGTGCCAGCAGTTACTCCAGTACCTACGAGCAGTACTTC. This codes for CASSYSSTYEQYF.

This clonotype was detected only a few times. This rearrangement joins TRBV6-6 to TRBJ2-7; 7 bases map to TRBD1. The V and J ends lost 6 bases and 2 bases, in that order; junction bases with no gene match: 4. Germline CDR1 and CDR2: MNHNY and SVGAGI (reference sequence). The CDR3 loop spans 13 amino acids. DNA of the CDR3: TGTGCCAGCAGCGGGACAGCACCCTACGAGCAGTACTTC. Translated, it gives CASSGTAPYEQYF.

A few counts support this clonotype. The CDR3 sequence is CASSRQTRSGRDFQETQYF. The CDR3 DNA reads TGTGCCAGCAGCAGACAAACCCGTAGCGGGAGGGATTTCCAAGAGACCCAGTACTTC. The rearrangement joins TRBV11-2 to TRBJ2-5, with 11 bases aligning to TRBD2. The V gene end was trimmed by 5 bases and the J gene end by 1 base; junction bases not matched to a gene: 15. The germline CDR1 and CDR2 sequences are SGHAT and FQNNGV. This CDR3 has 19 amino acids.

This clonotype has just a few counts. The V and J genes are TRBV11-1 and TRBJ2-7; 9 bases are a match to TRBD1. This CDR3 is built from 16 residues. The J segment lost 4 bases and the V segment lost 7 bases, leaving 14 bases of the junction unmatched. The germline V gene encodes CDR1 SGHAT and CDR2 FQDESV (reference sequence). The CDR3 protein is CASKASPGQGSYEQYF. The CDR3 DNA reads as TGTGCCAGCAAAGCCTCTCCGGGACAGGGCTCTTACGAGCAGTACTTC.

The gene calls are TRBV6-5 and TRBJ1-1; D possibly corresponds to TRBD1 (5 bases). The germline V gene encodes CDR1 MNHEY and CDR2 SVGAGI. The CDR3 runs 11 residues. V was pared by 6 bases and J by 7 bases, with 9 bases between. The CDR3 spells CASRRGVEAFF. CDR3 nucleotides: TGTGCCAGCAGACGAGGGGTTGAAGCTTTCTTT.

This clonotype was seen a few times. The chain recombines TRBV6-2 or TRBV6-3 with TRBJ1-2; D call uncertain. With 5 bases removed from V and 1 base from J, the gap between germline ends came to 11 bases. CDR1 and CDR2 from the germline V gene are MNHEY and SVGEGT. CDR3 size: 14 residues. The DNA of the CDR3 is TGTGCCAGCAGTCTAAATGGCCGTAACTATGGCTACACCTTC. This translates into CASSLNGRNYGYTF.

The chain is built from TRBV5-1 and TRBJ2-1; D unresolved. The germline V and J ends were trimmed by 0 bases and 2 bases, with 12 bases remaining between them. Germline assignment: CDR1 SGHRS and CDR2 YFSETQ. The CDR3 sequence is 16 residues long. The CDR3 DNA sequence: TGCGCCAGCAGCTTGGCACCCTCGAAGGCCTACAATGAGCAGTTCTTC. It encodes CASSLAPSKAYNEQFF. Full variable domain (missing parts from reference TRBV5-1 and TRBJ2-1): KAGVTQTPRYLIKTRGQQVTLSCSPISGHRSVSWYQQTPGQGLQFLFEYFSETQRNKGNFPGRFSGRQFSNSRSEMNVSTLELGDSALYLCASSLAPSKAYNEQFFGPGTRLTVL.

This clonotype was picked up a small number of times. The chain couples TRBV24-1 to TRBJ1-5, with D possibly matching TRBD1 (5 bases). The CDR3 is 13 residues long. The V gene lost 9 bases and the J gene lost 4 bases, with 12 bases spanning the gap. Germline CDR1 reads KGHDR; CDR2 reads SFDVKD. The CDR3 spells CATQGGGNQPQHF. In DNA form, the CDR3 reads TGTGCCACCCAGGGTGGAGGAAATCAGCCCCAGCATTTT.

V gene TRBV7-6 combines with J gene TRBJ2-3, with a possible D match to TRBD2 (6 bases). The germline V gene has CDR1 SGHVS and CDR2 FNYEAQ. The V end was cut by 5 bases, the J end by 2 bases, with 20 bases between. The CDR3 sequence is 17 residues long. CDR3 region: CASSTLRGQGLTDTQYF. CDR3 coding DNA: TGTGCCAGCAGCACACTTCGTGGGCAGGGACTCACAGATACGCAGTATTTT. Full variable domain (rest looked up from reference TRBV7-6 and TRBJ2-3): GAGVSQSPRYKVTKRGQDVALRCDPISGHVSLYWYRQALGQGPEFLTYFNYEAQQDKSGLPNDRFSAERPEGSISTLTIQRTEQRDSAMYRCASSTLRGQGLTDTQYFGPGTRLTVL.

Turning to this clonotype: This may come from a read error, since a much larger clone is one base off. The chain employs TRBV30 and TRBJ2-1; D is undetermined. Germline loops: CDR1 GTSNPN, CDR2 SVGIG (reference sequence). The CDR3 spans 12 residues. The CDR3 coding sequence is TGTGCCTGGAAACAGCCCTACAATGAGCAGGTCTTC. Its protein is CAWKQPYNEQVF.

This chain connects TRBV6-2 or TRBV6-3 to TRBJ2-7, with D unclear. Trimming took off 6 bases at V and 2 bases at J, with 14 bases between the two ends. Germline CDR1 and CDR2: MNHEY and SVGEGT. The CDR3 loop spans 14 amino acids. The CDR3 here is CASRETDLTYEQYF. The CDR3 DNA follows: TGTGCCAGCAGAGAGACTGACTTGACCTACGAGCAGTACTTC.

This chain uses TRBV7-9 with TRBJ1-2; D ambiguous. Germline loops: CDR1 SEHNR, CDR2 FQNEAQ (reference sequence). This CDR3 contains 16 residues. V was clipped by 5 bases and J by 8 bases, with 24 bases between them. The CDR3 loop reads CASSDRGGPYGMGYTF. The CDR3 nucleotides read TGTGCCAGCAGCGACCGAGGTGGGCCGTACGGGATGGGCTACACCTTC.

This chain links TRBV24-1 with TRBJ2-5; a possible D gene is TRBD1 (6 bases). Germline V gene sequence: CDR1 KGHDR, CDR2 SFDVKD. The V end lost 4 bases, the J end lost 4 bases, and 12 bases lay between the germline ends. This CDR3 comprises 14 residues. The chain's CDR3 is CATSDTQGRETQYF. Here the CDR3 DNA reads TGTGCCACCAGTGACACACAGGGAAGAGAGACCCAGTACTTC.

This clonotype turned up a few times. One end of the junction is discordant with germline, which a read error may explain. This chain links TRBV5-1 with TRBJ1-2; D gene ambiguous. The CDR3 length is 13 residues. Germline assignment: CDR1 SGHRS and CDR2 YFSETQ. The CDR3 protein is CASSPAGLEVLIF. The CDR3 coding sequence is TGCGCCAGCAGCCCGGCGGGGTTGGAGGTGCTCATCTTC.

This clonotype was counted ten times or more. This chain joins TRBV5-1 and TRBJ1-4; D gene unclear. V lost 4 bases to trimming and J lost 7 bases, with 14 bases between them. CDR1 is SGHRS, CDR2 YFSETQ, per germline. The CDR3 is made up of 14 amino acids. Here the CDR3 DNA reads TGCGCCAGCAGCCGGGGAGGGCAAGGTGAAAAACTGTTTTTT. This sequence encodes CASSRGGQGEKLFF. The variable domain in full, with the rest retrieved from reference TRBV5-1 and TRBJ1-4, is KAGVTQTPRYLIKTRGQQVTLSCSPISGHRSVSWYQQTPGQGLQFLFEYFSETQRNKGNFPGRFSGRQFSNSRSEMNVSTLELGDSALYLCASSRGGQGEKLFFGSGTQLSVL.

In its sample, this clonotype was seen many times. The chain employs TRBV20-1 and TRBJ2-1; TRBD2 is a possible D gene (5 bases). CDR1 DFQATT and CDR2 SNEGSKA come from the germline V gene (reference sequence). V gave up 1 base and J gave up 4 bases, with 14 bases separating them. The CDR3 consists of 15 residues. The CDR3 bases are TGCAGTGCTAGAGTAGAAGGGAGAGGGTACAATGAGCAGTTCTTC. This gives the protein CSARVEGRGYNEQFF.

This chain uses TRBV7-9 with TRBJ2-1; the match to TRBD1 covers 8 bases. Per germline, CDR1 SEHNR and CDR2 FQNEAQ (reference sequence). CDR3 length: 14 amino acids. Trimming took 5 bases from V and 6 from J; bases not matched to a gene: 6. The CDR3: CASSVVTGGNEQFF. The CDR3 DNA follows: TGTGCCAGCAGCGTTGTTACAGGGGGCAATGAGCAGTTCTTC.

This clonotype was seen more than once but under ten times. The CDR3, as DNA: TGTGCCAGCAGCCCGCGGGGTCCTACGGCCTACGAGCAGTACTTC. It translates to CASSPRGPTAYEQYF. The rearrangement uses TRBV7-8 and TRBJ2-7; D possibly corresponds to TRBD2 (6 bases). Trimming removed 5 bases at V and 2 bases at J, with 16 bases between. The germline V gene has CDR1 SGHVS and CDR2 FQNEAQ. The CDR3 sequence is 15 residues long.

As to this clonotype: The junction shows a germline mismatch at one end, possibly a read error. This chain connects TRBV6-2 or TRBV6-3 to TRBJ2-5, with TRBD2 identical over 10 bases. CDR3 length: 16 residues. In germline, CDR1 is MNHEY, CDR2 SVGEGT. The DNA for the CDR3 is TGTGCCAGCAGTTACCCTAGCGGGGGAGTCCAAGGGACCCAGTACTTC. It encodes CASSYPSGGVQGTQYF.